The 20 T cell receptor beta chains in this list originate from one sample, sequenced in a study of cytomegalovirus exposure and HLA in healthy donors. PCR used 60 Vbeta primers and 13 Jbeta primers. Clones were sequenced by immunoSEQ multiplex PCR, and TCRdb holds only the in-frame ones, with some missing. The sample yields about 180,000 clones, roughly 80% seen once. Sequencing was done on a sample of PBMCs. These receptor sequences come from a woman aged 45 to 65 in good health and CMV-seropositive.

V and J are TRBV27 and TRBJ1-2, with 7 bases fitting TRBD1. The CDR3 sequence is 13 residues long. Germline V gives CDR1 MNHEY, CDR2 SMNVEV (reference sequence). V lost 6 bases, J lost 8 bases, and 9 bases stayed unmatched. The DNA of the CDR3 is TGTGCCAGCAGCTACAGACAGGGTTGGGGCTACACCTTC. Translation: CASSYRQGWGYTF.

The V and J genes are TRBV11-2 and TRBJ2-7; no clear D gene. The CDR3 loop spans 12 amino acids. Germline lookup yields CDR1 SGHAT and CDR2 FQNNGV. Trimming left V 5 bases short and J 6 bases short, with 11 bases between. In DNA, the CDR3 is TGTGCCAGCAGCAATGCAGGATTCGAGCAGTACTTC. Protein product: CASSNAGFEQYF.

The chain employs TRBV11-3 and TRBJ2-3; 9 nucleotides line up with TRBD1. V shed 5 bases and J 4 bases; nucleotides not matched to a gene: 7. This CDR3 is 15 amino acids long. The germline V gene has CDR1 SGHNT and CDR2 YENEEA. CDR3 loop: CASSPRTGEADTQYF. The CDR3 DNA sequence: TGTGCCAGCAGCCCCCGGACAGGGGAGGCAGATACGCAGTATTTT.

The chain uses TRBV2 and TRBJ2-7, with D possibly matching TRBD2 (6 bases). In germline, CDR1 is SNHLY, CDR2 FYNNEI. Trimming took off 3 bases at V and 2 bases at J, with 11 bases between the two ends. This CDR3 is built from 14 residues. CDR3 bases: TGTGCCAGCAGTGATGGGGCGGGACCCTACGAGCAGTACTTC. This codes for CASSDGAGPYEQYF.

This chain links TRBV5-1 with TRBJ2-3; D gene uncertain. V lost 5 bases and J lost 6, with 10 bases in between. CDR1 and CDR2 (germline): SGHRS, YFSETQ. The length of the CDR3 is 12 residues. The CDR3 coding sequence is TGCGCCAGCAGTCTCCCCAGGGATACGCAGTATTTT. Its protein product is CASSLPRDTQYF.

This clone came up a few times. The CDR3 loop is CASSLRGREQYF. The CDR3 nucleotides are TGTGCCAGCAGCTTAAGGGGTCGCGAGCAGTACTTC. V and J are TRBV7-8 and TRBJ2-7, with D possibly matching TRBD1 (5 bases). The CDR3 sequence is 12 residues long. Germline loops: CDR1 SGHVS, CDR2 FQNEAQ. The V end lost 2 bases, the J end lost 6 bases, and 8 bases lay between the germline ends.

The gene calls are TRBV4-1 and TRBJ1-5; 9 positions match TRBD1. The length of the CDR3 is 16 residues. Germline lookup yields CDR1 MGHRA and CDR2 YSYEKL. The trim removed 6 bases at V and 2 bases at J, leaving 8 bases unmatched. The CDR3 loop is CASRVTGGAGNQPQHF. CDR3 DNA sequence: TGCGCCAGCAGGGTTACAGGGGGCGCCGGCAATCAGCCCCAGCATTTT.

The chain joins TRBV6-1 to TRBJ1-3; D not resolved. This CDR3 region has 13 residues. The germline V gene has CDR1 MNHNS and CDR2 SASEGT. V was clipped by 5 bases and J by 2 bases, with 7 bases between them. The CDR3 loop is CASSYSAGNTIYF. The DNA for the CDR3 is TGTGCCAGCAGTTATTCGGCTGGAAACACCATATATTTT.

The rearrangement joins TRBV14 to TRBJ2-3; D remains unclear. V dropped 0 bases and J dropped 3 bases, with 10 bases sitting between them. Per germline, CDR1 SGHDN and CDR2 FVKESK. The CDR3 consists of 15 residues. Written as DNA, the CDR3 is TGTGCCAGCAGCCAAGAATGGCAGGTAACAGATACGCAGTATTTT. Residues: CASSQEWQVTDTQYF. Combining the CDR3 with reference TRBV14 and TRBJ2-3 gives the whole variable domain EAGVTQFPSHSVIEKGQTVTLRCDPISGHDNLYWYRRVMGKEIKFLLHFVKESKQDESGMPNNRFLAERTGGTYSTLKVQPAELEDSGVYFCASSQEWQVTDTQYFGPGTRLTVL.

The chain joins TRBV7-7 to TRBJ2-2; D unresolved. The V gene's germline CDR1 is SSHAT and CDR2 FNYEAQ (reference sequence). Between the trimmed V and J ends, which lost 5 bases and 5 bases, there was a span of 9 bases. The length of the CDR3 is 13 residues. In DNA form, the CDR3 reads TGTGCCAGCAGCCCCAGGTTTACCGGGGAGCTGTTTTTT. This gives the protein CASSPRFTGELFF. Complete variable domain (other parts from reference TRBV7-7 and TRBJ2-2): GAGVSQSPRYKVTKRGQDVTLRCDPISSHATLYWYQQALGQGPEFLTYFNYEAQPDKSGLPSDRFSAERPEGSISTLTIQRTEQRDSAMYRCASSPRFTGELFFGEGSRLTVL.

This clone has more than one count but fewer than ten. The chain carries TRBV20-1 and TRBJ2-7; a possible D gene is TRBD1 (5 bases). Germline CDR1 DFQATT, CDR2 SNEGSKA (reference sequence). CDR3 length: 11 residues. Trimming removed 4 bases at V and 6 bases at J, with 10 bases between. CDR3 residues: CSAIKGVEQYF. In DNA form, the CDR3 reads TGCAGTGCTATTAAAGGGGTCGAGCAGTACTTC.

This sequence joins TRBV2 and TRBJ2-5; D perhaps matches TRBD1 (6 bases). The V gene lost 2 bases and the J gene lost 4 bases, with 11 bases spanning the gap. Germline CDR1 and CDR2: SNHLY and FYNNEI. This CDR3 has 14 amino acids. CDR3 sequence reads: CASSERSGVETQYF. Written as DNA, the CDR3 is TGTGCCAGCAGTGAACGGTCAGGGGTAGAGACCCAGTACTTC.

The chain couples TRBV18 to TRBJ2-1; D might be TRBD2 (5 bases). The CDR3 spans 13 residues. Per germline, CDR1 KGHSH and CDR2 LQKENI. V was clipped by 2 bases and J by 9 bases, with 11 bases between them. The CDR3 DNA reads as TGTGCCAGCTCACCAAGCCGGGGTTTTGAGCAGTTCTTC. It translates to CASSPSRGFEQFF. Filled out from reference TRBV18 and TRBJ2-1, the complete variable domain reads NAGVMQNPRHLVRRRGQEARLRCSPMKGHSHVYWYRQLPEEGLKFMVYLQKENIIDESGMPKERFSAEFPKEGPSILRIQQVVRGDSAAYFCASSPSRGFEQFFGPGTRLTVL.

This clone was seen a few times. CDR3 loop: CASSYYRGGEQYF. Here the CDR3 DNA reads TGTGCCAGCAGCTACTACAGGGGTGGCGAGCAGTACTTC. The rearrangement links TRBV6-1 to TRBJ2-7, with 7 bases fitting TRBD1. With 6 bases clipped from V and 6 bases from J, the junction kept 8 bases outside the gene matches. This CDR3 has 13 residues. From germline, CDR1 is MNHNS and CDR2 SASEGT.

The table lists this clone with a few counts. The CDR3 loop reads CASSLGEGRELFF. For the CDR3, the DNA is TGCGCCAGCAGCTTGGGCGAAGGGAGGGAACTGTTTTTT. The chain couples TRBV5-1 to TRBJ1-4; D remains unclear. V gave up 0 bases and J gave up 12 bases, with 12 bases separating them. Germline V gene sequence: CDR1 SGHRS, CDR2 YFSETQ. The CDR3 is 13 residues long.

This sequence joins TRBV2 and TRBJ1-1; D not certain. The CDR3 sequence is 12 residues long. Germline V gene lookup returns CDR1 SNHLY and CDR2 FYNNEI. V shed 7 bases and J shed 2 bases, with 8 bases lying between them. CDR3: CASTEGNTEAFF. In DNA form, the CDR3 reads TGTGCCAGCACCGAGGGTAACACTGAAGCTTTCTTT.

J is TRBJ2-5 and V is TRBV9; TRBD1 aligns across 9 bases. The last part of the DNA fits TRBJ2-7 better; the J call may be wrong. This CDR3 comprises 16 residues. The germline gives CDR1 SGDLS, CDR2 YYNGEE. DNA of the CDR3: TGTGCCAGCAGCAGAACCGCCGGGACAGGGTTTTACGAGCAGTACTTC. Protein: CASSRTAGTGFYEQYF.

Only one count was recorded for this clone. The chain carries TRBV7-2 and TRBJ2-5; 8 nucleotides align to TRBD1. Germline CDR1 reads SGHTA; CDR2 reads FQGNSA. The V segment lost 8 bases and the J segment 4 bases; nucleotides outside the gene matches: 3. This CDR3 region has 12 residues. The CDR3 is CASSDRVETQYF. The CDR3 DNA reads TGTGCCAGCTCGGACAGGGTAGAGACCCAGTACTTC.

Comment on this clone: Mismatch with germline at one junction end may stem from a read error. The rearrangement uses TRBV7-9 and TRBJ2-7, with D perhaps being TRBD1 or TRBD2 (5 bases each). The germline V gene has CDR1 SEHNR and CDR2 FQNEAQ (reference sequence). The CDR3 has 17 residues. The DNA of the CDR3 is TGTTCCAGCAGCGGAGACTCCAGGGATCGACCCTCCTACGAGCAGTACTTC. It yields the protein CSSSGDSRDRPSYEQYF.

CDR3 sequence (DNA): TGTGCCAGCAGCGAGGAGGGGCCGAAGAACACTGAAGCTTTCTTT. As protein: CASSEEGPKNTEAFF. This chain connects TRBV5-8 to TRBJ1-1, with D maybe TRBD1 (5 bases). The length of the CDR3 is 15 residues. V lost 4 bases and J 1 base, leaving 14 bases between the germline ends. Germline loops: CDR1 SGHTS, CDR2 YDEGEE.